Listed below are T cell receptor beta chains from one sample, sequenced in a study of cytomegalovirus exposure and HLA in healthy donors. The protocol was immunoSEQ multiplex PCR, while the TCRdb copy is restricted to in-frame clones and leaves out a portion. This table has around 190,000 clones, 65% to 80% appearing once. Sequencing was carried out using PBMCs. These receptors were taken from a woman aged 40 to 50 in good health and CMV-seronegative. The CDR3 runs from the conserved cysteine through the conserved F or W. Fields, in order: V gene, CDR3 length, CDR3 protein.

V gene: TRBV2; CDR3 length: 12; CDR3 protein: CASSGSGNEQFF
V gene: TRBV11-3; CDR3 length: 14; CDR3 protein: CASSAGTGGDTQYF
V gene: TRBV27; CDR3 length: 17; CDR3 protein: CASSLLRDSTSTDTQYF
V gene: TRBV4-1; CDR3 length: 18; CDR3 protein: CASSQHRDRGNSNQPQHF
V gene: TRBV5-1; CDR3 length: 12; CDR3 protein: CASSMGAGEAFF
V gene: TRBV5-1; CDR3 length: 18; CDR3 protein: CASSLAKGGGASYNEQFF
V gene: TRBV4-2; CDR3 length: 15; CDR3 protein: CASSQDGTASYEQYF
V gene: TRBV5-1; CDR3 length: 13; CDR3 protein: CASSWTAVYEQYF
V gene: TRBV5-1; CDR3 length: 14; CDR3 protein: CASSEGQGNYGYTF
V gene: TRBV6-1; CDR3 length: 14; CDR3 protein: CASSSTGTGQPQHF
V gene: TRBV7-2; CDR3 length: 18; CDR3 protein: CASSFPPRLASRGNEQFF
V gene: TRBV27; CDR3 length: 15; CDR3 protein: CASSFGGRGTGELFF
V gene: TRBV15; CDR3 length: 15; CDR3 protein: CATSGGHSTNEKLFF
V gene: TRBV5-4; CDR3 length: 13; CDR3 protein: CASSSPSHNEQFF
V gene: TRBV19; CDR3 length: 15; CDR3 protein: CASVPSGPHTGELFF
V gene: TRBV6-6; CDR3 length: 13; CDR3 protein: CASSYSESYEQYF
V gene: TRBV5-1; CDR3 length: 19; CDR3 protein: CASSLRSLAGTRFQETQYF
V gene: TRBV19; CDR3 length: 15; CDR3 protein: CASSRTGLGKDTQYF
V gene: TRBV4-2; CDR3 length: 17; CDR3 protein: CASSQGISGGPYNGYTF
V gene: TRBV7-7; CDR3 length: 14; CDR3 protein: CASSLRGTGETQYF
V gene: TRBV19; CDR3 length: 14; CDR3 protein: CASSIGTENTEAFF
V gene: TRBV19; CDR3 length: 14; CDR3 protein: CASSIGREAHEQYF